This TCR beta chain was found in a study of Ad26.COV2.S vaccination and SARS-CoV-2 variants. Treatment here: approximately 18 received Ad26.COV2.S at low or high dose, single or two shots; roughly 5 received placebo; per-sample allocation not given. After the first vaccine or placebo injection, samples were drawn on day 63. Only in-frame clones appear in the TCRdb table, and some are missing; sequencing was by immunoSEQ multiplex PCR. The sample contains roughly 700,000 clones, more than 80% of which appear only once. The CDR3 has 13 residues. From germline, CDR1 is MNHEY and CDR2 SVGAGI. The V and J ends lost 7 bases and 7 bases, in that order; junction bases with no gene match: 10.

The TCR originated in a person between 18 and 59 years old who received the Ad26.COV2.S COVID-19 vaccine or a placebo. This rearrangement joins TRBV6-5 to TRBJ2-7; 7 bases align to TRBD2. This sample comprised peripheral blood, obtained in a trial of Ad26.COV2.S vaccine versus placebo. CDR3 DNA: TGTGCCAGCATTGCCACGGCCGGGGGGGAGCAGTACTTC. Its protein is CASIATAGGEQYF.